This TCR beta chain is from a study of cytomegalovirus exposure and HLA in healthy donors (dated by TCRdb to 2016 to 2017). Concerning the study at large: An earlier analysis of 587 of the donors reported 276 Gb of sequence data and 95 million to 140 million unique TCR beta sequences obtained from approximately 180 million T cells. Of the roughly 420 genotyped donors, 70% to 90% were placed in the genetic ancestry cluster associated with self-reported Caucasian donors. A later genetic analysis used genome-wide SNP genotypes for about 55% of the 666 donors, treating that subset as a discovery cohort. Both class I and class II loci were covered by HLA typing, at four-digit resolution. The study aimed to test whether signatures of past pathogen exposure could be identified by cataloging public T cell receptors. Among 398 genotyped donors of the cohort, an average of approximately 240,000 unique TCR beta nucleotide sequences was sequenced per donor, of which about 19% were non-productive. Donor age, sex, ethnicity and CMV serostatus were compiled alongside the repertoire data. A later analysis re-examined previously published TCR beta repertoires from roughly 720 donors and added high-resolution HLA genotyping to investigate patterns of TCR occurrence. Roughly 300 gigabases of sequencing data and approximately 92 million unique TCR sequences made up an early release that covered several hundred HLA-typed donors. Roughly five DR-DQ haplotypes were handled as single units for association and clustering because linkage in the cohort was strong. To predict cytomegalovirus infection status, the study combined high-throughput TCR immunosequencing, statistical association of individual TCRs with disease status, and machine learning. All discovery cohort repertoires had been generated on a single sequencing platform. An earlier analysis of several hundred of the donors applied high-throughput TCR beta sequencing to assess whether each TCR beta V gene segment acted as functional or pseudogenic. Rather than drawing on any new phenotypic data, the later analysis identified candidate immune exposures from TCR beta sequences and the way those sequences occurred across donors. The number of donors typed differed by locus, with about 629-630 for A, B, C, DRB1 and DQB1, approximately 500 for DQA1, under 610 for DPA1, and some 440 for DPB1. Along with the approximately 700-subject first cohort, a separate validation cohort of 120 different subjects was used. The study used immunosequencing to profile the T cell repertoires of several hundred subjects and linked those repertoires to cytomegalovirus serostatus. Study-wide findings and limitations: Cytomegalovirus status was reported to be diagnosed by the classifier with high specificity and sensitivity in both the original and validation cohorts. A further reported finding was that TCR beta sequences accurately predicted the HLA-A and HLA-B alleles for most subjects in the first cohort. Because some donors lacked HLA typing at each locus, the association tests relied only on the typed subset. A cluster of highly shared sequence variants was judged likely to represent a technical artifact of the sequencing pipeline. A few of the identified cytomegalovirus-associated TCR beta chains were confirmed in vitro to be specific for cytomegalovirus antigens. Correlated functional status among segregating V segments might reflect linkage disequilibrium, but an unknown experimental factor could not be ruled out. CMV serostatus was the only immune exposure information available for the cohort. This cohort had only TCR beta chains sequenced, and the lack of alpha or paired-chain data limited which features could be detected. A later analysis reported that several top co-occurrence clusters appeared linked to parvovirus B19, influenza, CMV and Epstein-Barr virus. When HLA alleles, especially DR and DQ, strongly co-occurred, TCR associations were difficult to assign to individual alleles. The study listed 164 TCR beta chains as associated with cytomegalovirus. The presence/absence analyses assumed that sequencing depth was roughly uniform across donors, and that assumption may not be true. In a later genetic analysis, a missense DCLRE1C variant was associated with V-gene and J-gene trimming of TCR beta chains, and the association was replicated in an independent cohort. A later analysis found that TCR association rates varied across HLA loci, with DRB1 alleles showing the most associated TCRs and HLA-C alleles the fewest. Most TCR sequences were observed very rarely across donors, whereas some public TCRs were present in many individuals. In a later analysis, HLA-associated TCR beta chains were found to be more clonally expanded and to have lower generation probabilities than equally common non-associated chains. Specific HLA alleles were associated with some 15,000 TCR beta sequences at a false discovery rate of 0.05 in a later analysis. A later genetic analysis reported fewer N-insertions in productive TCRs among donors in an Asian-associated ancestry cluster than the roughly 700-donor mean. According to the authors, the approach could potentially be generalized to other disease states and immunological phenotypes. According to a later analysis, most CMV-associated TCR beta chains appeared to be HLA-restricted, and the HLA associations seemed to be driven largely by CMV exposure. Some IMGT-functional V segments, including TRBV6-2 and TRBV6-3, could not be distinguished by the 87-base-pair reads and were therefore excluded. The earlier analysis of fewer than 750 of the donors excluded roughly 17 rarely observed V segments, including chromosome 9 orphons, because counts were too low. In an earlier analysis of around 600 of the donors, most TCR beta V segments appeared in productive rearrangements about 87% or about 30% of the time, broadly matching IMGT annotations.

The cohort consisted of 600 or so healthy bone marrow donors. Cohort members were all nominally healthy when sampled, although unrecorded immune exposures were likely present. The donor tested CMV seronegative and was one of the 352 seronegative cohort members. Each donor provided a peripheral blood sample, and peripheral blood mononuclear cells were used for TCR beta sequencing. Genomic DNA was extracted from the blood cell samples with the Qiagen DNeasy Blood Extraction Kit. The CDR3 starts with the cysteine, ends with the phenylalanine, and has 14 residues. The DNA shown is the 42-base CDR3, in frame from base 1. From the germline V gene, CDR1 is ENHRY and CDR2 is SYGVKD. Compared with germline, V lacks 4 bases and J lacks 3 bases; bases without a gene match: 3. The library came from the immunoSEQ multiplex PCR assay. For the multiplex PCR, a mixture combining 60 forward primers for TCR Vbeta segments and 13 reverse primers for TCR Jbeta segments was used. The CDR3 region of rearranged TCR beta genes was amplified from genomic DNA with a multiplex PCR assay. On the Illumina HiSeq System, the amplified TCR beta libraries were sequenced as 87-base-pair reads. Under the source paper's analysis protocol: In a later analysis, tens of millions of unique TCR beta chains were counted across the 500 to 850 repertoires, and approximately 11 million of these chains were shared by at least two donors. To remove PCR and sequencing errors, raw reads were error-corrected and collapsed into unique sequences using a nearest-neighbor algorithm that merged closely related sequences. V, D and J gene segments were assigned by aligning CDR3 sequences to IMGT reference sequences. For a sequence to be retained, at least a six-nucleotide match to both a V gene segment and a J gene segment was required. A rearrangement was called productive if the CDR3 had no stop codons and remained in frame with V and J, and every other rearrangement was called non-productive. Following IMGT convention, CDR3 was defined as the stretch from the second conserved V-encoded cysteine to the conserved J-encoded phenylalanine. The earlier analysis of about 640 of the donors excluded any sequence lacking an unambiguous match to a single V gene segment. In an earlier analysis of a few hundred of the donors, V segments were called functional above 56.7% productive rearrangements and were called segregating when the between-donor standard deviation exceeded 5%. A statistical classification framework was built to diagnose cytomegalovirus status from the catalog of TCR beta chain sequences. In a later analysis, TCR nucleotide sequences were compared against IMGT/GENE-DB human TR gene sequences so that V and J genes could be assigned. In a later analysis, CDR3 sequences and most-parsimonious VDJ recombination scenarios were assigned using the TCRdist pipeline. In a later analysis, each TCR beta chain was defined by its CDR3 amino acid sequence together with its V-gene family, and reads without a unique V-gene family were excluded. In a later analysis, approximately 640 highly shared, low-generation-probability nucleotide sequences were removed to address suspected cross-contamination and a sequencing artifact. In a later analysis, a clonal expansion index for each public chain was calculated from normalized within-repertoire ranks of inferred template counts. In a later analysis, generation probabilities were computed using a VDJ recombination model fitted to out-of-frame rearrangements, and the results were checked against IGoR. In a later analysis, TCR-TCR, TCR-HLA and TCR-CMV co-occurrence was scored with hypergeometric tests, and a repertoire-size bias correction was applied to TCR pairs. A later analysis estimated false discovery rates by permuting HLA or CMV assignments 20 times. A later analysis grouped co-occurring TCRs with DBSCAN, adding TCRdist sequence similarity when clustering within HLA-allele-positive subsets. For co-occurrence clustering, repertoires with fewer than 30,000 or more than 120,000 public chains were excluded, along with four or five repertoires with anomalous nucleotide sharing. TCRdb mirrors the immuneACCESS table, restricted to in-frame sequences. Some clones are absent from its copies; in checked studies, under half trace to an unresolved V gene, and the reason for the others is unknown. The V and J calls and the clone size are those of that table, but D and trimming were determined from the DNA. In this sample the table shows around 58,000 clones, about 76% of which occur a single time. The top ten hold over 2.5% of the sample.

As regards this clone: Its target antigen remains unknown. The sample holds no much larger clone one base away, and base qualities are not on file. At the DNA level, this CDR3 is encoded by other sequences in the same sample as well.

The sequenced sample was PBMCs. The sequence is built from TRBV10-3 and TRBJ2-7; 10 bases in between match TRBD2. The clonotype originates from a female donor in good health and CMV-seronegative. The nucleotides read TGTGCCATCAGTGGATCTAGCGGGAGCTACGAGCAGTACTTC. Translated, this is CAISGSSGSYEQYF.